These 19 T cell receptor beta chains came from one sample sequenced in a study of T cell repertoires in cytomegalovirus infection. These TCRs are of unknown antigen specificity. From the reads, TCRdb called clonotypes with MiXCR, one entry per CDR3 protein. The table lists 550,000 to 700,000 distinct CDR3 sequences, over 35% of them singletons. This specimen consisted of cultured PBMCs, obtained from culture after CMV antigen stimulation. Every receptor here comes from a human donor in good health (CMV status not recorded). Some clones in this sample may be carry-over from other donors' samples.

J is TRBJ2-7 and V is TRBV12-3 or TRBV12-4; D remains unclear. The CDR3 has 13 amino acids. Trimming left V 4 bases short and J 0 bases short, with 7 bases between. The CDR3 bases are TGTGCCAGCAGTTGGGTTAACTCCTACGAGCAGTACTTC. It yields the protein CASSWVNSYEQYF.

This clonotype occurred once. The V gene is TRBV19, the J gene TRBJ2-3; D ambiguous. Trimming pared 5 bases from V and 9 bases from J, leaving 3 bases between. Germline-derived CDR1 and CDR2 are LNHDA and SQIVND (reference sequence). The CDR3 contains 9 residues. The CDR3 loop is CASSATQYF. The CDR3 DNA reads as TGTGCCAGTAGTGCCACGCAGTATTTT.

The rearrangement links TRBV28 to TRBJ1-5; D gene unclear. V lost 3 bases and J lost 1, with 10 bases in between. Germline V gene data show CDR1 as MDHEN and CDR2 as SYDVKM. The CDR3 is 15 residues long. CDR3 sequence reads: CASSFWESSNQPQHF. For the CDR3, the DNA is TGTGCCAGCAGTTTCTGGGAGAGCAGCAATCAGCCCCAGCATTTT.

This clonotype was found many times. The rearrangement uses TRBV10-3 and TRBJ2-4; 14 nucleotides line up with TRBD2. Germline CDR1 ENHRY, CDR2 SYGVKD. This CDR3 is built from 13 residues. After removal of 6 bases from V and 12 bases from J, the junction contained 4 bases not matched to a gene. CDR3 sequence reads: CAISPGLAGGQYF. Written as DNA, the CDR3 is TGTGCCATCAGCCCCGGACTAGCGGGAGGTCAGTACTTC.

CDR3 DNA: TGTGCCAGCAGCTTAGAAGCAGGGATGAGTGGCTACACCTTC. Protein sequence: CASSLEAGMSGYTF. The chain uses TRBV11-2 and TRBJ1-2; TRBD1 might be the D (5 bases). Trimming took off 0 bases at V and 7 bases at J, with 12 bases between the two ends. The CDR3 is 14 amino acids. Germline CDR1 SGHAT, CDR2 FQNNGV. Variable domain in full (rest from reference TRBV11-2 and TRBJ1-2): EAGVAQSPRYKIIEKRQSVAFWCNPISGHATLYWYQQILGQGPKLLIQFQNNGVVDDSQLPKDRFSAERLKGVDSTLKIQPAKLEDSAVYLCASSLEAGMSGYTFGSGTRLTVV.

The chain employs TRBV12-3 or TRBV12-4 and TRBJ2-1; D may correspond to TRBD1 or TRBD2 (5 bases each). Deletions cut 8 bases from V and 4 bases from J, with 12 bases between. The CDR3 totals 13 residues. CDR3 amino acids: CASGTARYNEQFF. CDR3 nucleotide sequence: TGTGCCAGCGGGACGGCCCGTTACAATGAGCAGTTCTTC.

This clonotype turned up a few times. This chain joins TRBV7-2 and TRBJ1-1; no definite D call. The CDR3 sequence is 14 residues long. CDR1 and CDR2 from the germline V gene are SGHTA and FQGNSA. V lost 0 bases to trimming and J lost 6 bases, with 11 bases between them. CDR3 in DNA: TGTGCCAGCAGCTTAGCGTATGTAGAGGCTGAAGCTTTCTTT. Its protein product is CASSLAYVEAEAFF.

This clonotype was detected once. CDR3 in DNA: TGTGCCAGCAGTTTACGGTTGCCTTTTCGCTATGGCTACACCTTC. It translates to CASSLRLPFRYGYTF. The J gene is TRBJ1-2, the V gene TRBV12-3 or TRBV12-4; D ambiguous. The CDR3 totals 15 residues. Trimming left V 2 bases short and J 4 bases short, with 14 bases between.

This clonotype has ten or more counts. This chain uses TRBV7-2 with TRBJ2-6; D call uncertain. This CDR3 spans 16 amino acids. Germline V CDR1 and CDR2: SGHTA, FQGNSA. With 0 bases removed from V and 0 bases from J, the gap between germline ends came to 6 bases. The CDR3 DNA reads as TGTGCCAGCAGCTTAGCTAGCTTCTCTGGGGCCAACGTCCTGACTTTC. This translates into CASSLASFSGANVLTF. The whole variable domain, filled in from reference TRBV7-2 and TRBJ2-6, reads GAGVSQSPSNKVTEKGKDVELRCDPISGHTALYWYRQSLGQGLEFLIYFQGNSAPDKSGLPSDRFSAERTGGSVSTLTIQRTQQEDSAVYLCASSLASFSGANVLTFGAGSRLTVL.

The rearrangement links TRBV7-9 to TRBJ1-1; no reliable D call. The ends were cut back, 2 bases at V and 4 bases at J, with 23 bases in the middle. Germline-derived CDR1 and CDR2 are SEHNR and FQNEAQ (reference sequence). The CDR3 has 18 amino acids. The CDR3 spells CASSLIWSWGAEGTEAFF. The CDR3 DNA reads TGTGCCAGCAGCTTAATTTGGAGTTGGGGTGCCGAGGGCACTGAAGCTTTCTTT. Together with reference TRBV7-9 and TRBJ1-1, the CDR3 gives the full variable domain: DTGVSQNPRHKITKRGQNVTFRCDPISEHNRLYWYRQTLGQGPEFLTYFQNEAQLEKSRLLSDRFSAERPKGSFSTLEIQRTEQGDSAMYLCASSLIWSWGAEGTEAFFGQGTRLTVV.

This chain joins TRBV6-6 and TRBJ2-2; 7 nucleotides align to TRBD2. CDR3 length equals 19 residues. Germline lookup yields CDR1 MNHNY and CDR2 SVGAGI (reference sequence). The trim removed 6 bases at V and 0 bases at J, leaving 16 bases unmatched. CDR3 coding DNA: TGTGCCAGCAGCCGCACGACAGCGCCGGGACTACCGAACACCGGGGAGCTGTTTTTT. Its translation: CASSRTTAPGLPNTGELFF.

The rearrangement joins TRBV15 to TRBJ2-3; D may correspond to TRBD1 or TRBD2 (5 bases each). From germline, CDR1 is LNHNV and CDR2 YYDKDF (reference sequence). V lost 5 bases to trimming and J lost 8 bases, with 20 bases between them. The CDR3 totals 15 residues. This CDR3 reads CATSPSLRGGGTQYF. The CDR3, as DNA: TGTGCCACCAGCCCCAGTTTACGAGGTGGGGGTACGCAGTATTTT.

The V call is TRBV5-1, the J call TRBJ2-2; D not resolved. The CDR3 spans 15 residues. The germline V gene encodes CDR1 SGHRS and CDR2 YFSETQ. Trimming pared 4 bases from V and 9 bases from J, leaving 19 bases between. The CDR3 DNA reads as TGCGCCAGCAGCGCGCCGACCAGGTCTAACCGGGAGCTGTTTTTT. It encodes CASSAPTRSNRELFF.

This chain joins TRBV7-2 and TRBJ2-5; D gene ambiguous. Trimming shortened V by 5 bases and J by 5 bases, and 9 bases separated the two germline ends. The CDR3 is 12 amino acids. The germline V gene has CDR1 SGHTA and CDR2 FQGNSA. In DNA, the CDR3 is TGTGCCAGCAGCCTCCTCGTGGAGACCCAGTACTTC. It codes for CASSLLVETQYF.

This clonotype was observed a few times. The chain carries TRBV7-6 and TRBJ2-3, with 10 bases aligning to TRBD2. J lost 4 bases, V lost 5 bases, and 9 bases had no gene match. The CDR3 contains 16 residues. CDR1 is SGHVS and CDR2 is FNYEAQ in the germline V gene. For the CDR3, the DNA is TGTGCCAGCAGCCCGAGCCTAGCGGGAGTCGCAGATACGCAGTATTTT. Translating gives CASSPSLAGVADTQYF.

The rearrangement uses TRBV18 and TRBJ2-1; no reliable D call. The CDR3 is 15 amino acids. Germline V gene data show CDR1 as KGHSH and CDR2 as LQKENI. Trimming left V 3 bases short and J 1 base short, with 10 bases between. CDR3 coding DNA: TGTGCCAGCTCACCGGGATGGTCATCCTACAATGAGCAGTTCTTC. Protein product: CASSPGWSSYNEQFF. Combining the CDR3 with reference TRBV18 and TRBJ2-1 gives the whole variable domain NAGVMQNPRHLVRRRGQEARLRCSPMKGHSHVYWYRQLPEEGLKFMVYLQKENIIDESGMPKERFSAEFPKEGPSILRIQQVVRGDSAAYFCASSPGWSSYNEQFFGPGTRLTVL.

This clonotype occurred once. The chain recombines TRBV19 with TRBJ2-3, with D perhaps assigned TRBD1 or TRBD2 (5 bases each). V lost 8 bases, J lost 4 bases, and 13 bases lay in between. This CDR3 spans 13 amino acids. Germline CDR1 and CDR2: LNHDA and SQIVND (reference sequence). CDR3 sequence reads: CASRYGAADTQYF. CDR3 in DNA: TGTGCCAGTCGATACGGGGCGGCAGATACGCAGTATTTT. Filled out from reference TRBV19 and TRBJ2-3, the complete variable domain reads DGGITQSPKYLFRKEGQNVTLSCEQNLNHDAMYWYRQDPGQGLRLIYYSQIVNDFQKGDIAEGYSVSREKKESFPLTVTSAQKNPTAFYLCASRYGAADTQYFGPGTRLTVL.

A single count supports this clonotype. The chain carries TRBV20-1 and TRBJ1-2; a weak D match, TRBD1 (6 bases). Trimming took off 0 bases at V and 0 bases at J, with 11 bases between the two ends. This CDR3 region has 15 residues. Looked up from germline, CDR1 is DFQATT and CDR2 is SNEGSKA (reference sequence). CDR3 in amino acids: CSARDERGSNYGYTF. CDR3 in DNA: TGCAGTGCTAGAGATGAGAGGGGGTCTAACTATGGCTACACCTTC.

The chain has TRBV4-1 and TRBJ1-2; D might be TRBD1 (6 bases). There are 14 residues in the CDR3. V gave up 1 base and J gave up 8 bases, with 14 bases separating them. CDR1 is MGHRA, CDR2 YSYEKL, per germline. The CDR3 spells CASSQGGGGRGYTF. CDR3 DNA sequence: TGCGCCAGCAGCCAAGGGGGGGGCGGGCGAGGCTACACCTTC.